This T cell receptor (beta chain) was captured in a study of blood T cells in healthy people across ages. Turning to the study itself: Researchers report that template switching captured about one barcoded beta molecule per two T cells.

Through a sample-barcoded 5' primer and a J-beta primer mix, a second PCR was run for 7 to 11 cycles. There were at least 2.5 million CDR3-containing paired-end reads obtained from each sample. TCRdb itself ran the 5' RACE reads through MiXCR, one entry per CDR3 protein. This table holds roughly 800,000 distinct CDR3 sequences, roughly 64% found once. This CDR3 region has 19 residues. Germline assignment: CDR1 LNHNV and CDR2 YYDKDF (reference sequence). The ends were cut back, 3 bases at V and 2 bases at J, with 24 bases in the middle. V gene TRBV15 combines with J gene TRBJ2-3, with D possibly matching TRBD1 (6 bases). The sample was blood. The origin of this receptor is a man aged 25-45 years in good health. The CDR3 loop reads CATSSRWGRDYTYTDTQYF. CDR3 nucleotide sequence: TGTGCCACCAGCAGTAGATGGGGGCGCGATTACACTTACACAGATACGCAGTATTTT.